The source of this T cell receptor (beta chain) is a study of control samples from healthy donors and cancer patients. TCRdb's copy holds only in-frame clones and misses some; the assay was immunoSEQ multiplex PCR. The data show approximately 100,000 clones, around 88% seen once. This sequence was found in a woman between 45 and 60 years old in good health. Specimen: blood.

Here the CDR3 DNA reads TGCGCCAGCAGCTTGGGATCCGGGACAGGGACCCCTTACGATTCACCCCTCCACTTT. It is translated as CASSLGSGTGTPYDSPLHF. V is TRBV5-1 and J is TRBJ1-6; 9 positions agree with TRBD1. V gave up 0 bases and J gave up 8 bases; unmatched junction bases: 15. The germline gives CDR1 SGHRS, CDR2 YFSETQ. CDR3 length: 19 residues. Looking up the rest from reference TRBV5-1 and TRBJ1-6 gives the full variable domain: KAGVTQTPRYLIKTRGQQVTLSCSPISGHRSVSWYQQTPGQGLQFLFEYFSETQRNKGNFPGRFSGRQFSNSRSEMNVSTLELGDSALYLCASSLGSGTGTPYDSPLHFGNGTRLTVT.